These 25 T cell receptor beta chains were sequenced from one sample in a study of T cell responses to AZD1222 COVID-19 vaccine. Clones were sequenced by immunoSEQ multiplex PCR, and TCRdb holds only the in-frame ones, with some missing. The sample comprises about 140,000 clones, less than 95% of which are singletons, and 1.1% to 1.5% rests with the top ten. This material consisted of peripheral blood, taken on day 0 of AZD1222 vaccination. These receptors all stem from an adult in good health.

The V and J genes are TRBV27 and TRBJ1-6; possible D gene TRBD1, 6 bases. Germline CDR1 reads MNHEY; CDR2 reads SMNVEV (reference sequence). CDR3 size: 13 residues. Deletions cut 4 bases from V and 7 bases from J, with 8 bases between. The CDR3 spells CASSWGQNSPLHF. DNA for the CDR3: TGTGCCAGCAGTTGGGGGCAAAATTCACCCCTCCACTTT.

This rearrangement joins TRBV19 to TRBJ1-1, with a weak D call TRBD1 (5 bases). Germline assignment: CDR1 LNHDA and CDR2 SQIVND (reference sequence). The ends were cut back, 3 bases at V and 0 bases at J, with 14 bases in the middle. There are 16 residues in the CDR3. The CDR3 reads CASSIGAGRVNTEAFF. The CDR3 nucleotides read TGTGCCAGTAGTATTGGGGCCGGCAGGGTGAACACTGAAGCTTTCTTT.

The J gene is TRBJ1-5, the V gene TRBV18; 8 bases agree with TRBD1. This CDR3 has 16 residues. The germline gives CDR1 KGHSH, CDR2 LQKENI. J was trimmed by 2 bases and V by 3 bases; bases with no gene match: 6. The DNA of the CDR3 is TGTGCCAGCTCACCCCTGGGACAGGCGGGCAATCAGCCCCAGCATTTT. Amino acid sequence: CASSPLGQAGNQPQHF.

V is TRBV20-1 and J is TRBJ2-7, with D uncertain. Trimming took 3 bases from V and 5 from J, leaving 8 bases between them. Germline CDR1 DFQATT, CDR2 SNEGSKA (reference sequence). The CDR3 is 11 amino acids. The CDR3 is CSARPQNEQYF. CDR3 DNA: TGCAGTGCTAGGCCCCAAAACGAGCAGTACTTC.

The V and J genes are TRBV2 and TRBJ2-1; maybe TRBD2 (6 bases). V lost 6 bases and J lost 5, with 17 bases in between. Germline lookup yields CDR1 SNHLY and CDR2 FYNNEI. The CDR3 covers 15 residues. Written as DNA, the CDR3 is TGTGCCAGCAGCGGTGGACTATTTCTGGACAATGAGCAGTTCTTC. Its protein product is CASSGGLFLDNEQFF.

V and J are TRBV28 and TRBJ1-2, with D possibly being TRBD1 (5 bases). V was shortened by 6 bases and J by 4 bases, with 15 bases between the two germline ends. The CDR3 runs 14 residues. Germline CDR1 is MDHEN and CDR2 is SYDVKM. The CDR3 region is CASSPEAGPYGYTF. For the CDR3, the DNA is TGTGCCAGCAGCCCGGAGGCAGGGCCCTATGGCTACACCTTC.

The V and J genes are TRBV2 and TRBJ2-2; TRBD2 agrees at 8 bases. CDR1 is SNHLY, CDR2 FYNNEI, per germline. The J segment lost 3 bases and the V segment lost 3 bases, leaving 6 bases of the junction unmatched. This CDR3 spans 16 amino acids. The CDR3 protein is CASSETGGFDTGELFF. CDR3 nucleotides: TGTGCCAGCAGTGAGACGGGGGGGTTTGACACCGGGGAGCTGTTTTTT.

In this sample, this clone turned up once. This chain connects TRBV9 to TRBJ2-1; D remains ambiguous. Trimming stripped 4 bases from V and 5 bases from J, with 10 bases between. Germline CDR1 is SGDLS and CDR2 is YYNGEE. The CDR3 has 13 amino acids. The DNA of the CDR3 is TGTGCCAGCAGCCCTGGCGGACACAATGAGCAGTTCTTC. Translation: CASSPGGHNEQFF.

On this clone: The sample contains more than one DNA sequence encoding this CDR3. J is TRBJ1-1 and V is TRBV12-3 or TRBV12-4; no reliable D call. Trimming cost V 1 base and J 8 bases, with 5 bases left between them. This CDR3 has 11 amino acids. The CDR3 protein is CASSLVGEAFF. CDR3 coding DNA: TGTGCCAGCAGTTTAGTGGGGGAAGCTTTCTTT.

V is TRBV11-2 and J is TRBJ2-7; D not resolved. The ends were cut back, 1 base at V and 7 bases at J, with 5 bases in the middle. Germline loops: CDR1 SGHAT, CDR2 FQNNGV. The CDR3 is made up of 11 amino acids. DNA for the CDR3: TGTGCCAGCAGCTTAGGAAGAGAGCAGTACTTC. This translates into CASSLGREQYF.

This rearrangement joins TRBV29-1 to TRBJ2-1; 7 nucleotides align to TRBD1. This CDR3 is built from 14 residues. The germline CDR1 and CDR2 sequences are SQVTM and ANQGSEA. The V segment lost 3 bases and the J segment 4 bases; nucleotides outside the gene matches: 6. CDR3 DNA: TGCAGCGTTGATGGGGACAGACTATACAATGAGCAGTTCTTC. Its translation is CSVDGDRLYNEQFF.

The chain joins TRBV6-2 or TRBV6-3 to TRBJ2-7, with a possible D match to TRBD1 (5 bases). V was pared by 2 bases and J by 6 bases, with 8 bases between. The CDR3 covers 12 residues. CDR1 is MNHEY and CDR2 is SVGEGT in the germline V gene. This CDR3 is CASSYQGLEQYF. The CDR3 DNA sequence: TGTGCCAGCAGTTACCAGGGCCTCGAGCAGTACTTC.

The V and J genes are TRBV27 and TRBJ1-1; weak D call: TRBD1 (5 bases). Germline values: CDR1 MNHEY, CDR2 SMNVEV (reference sequence). V gave up 5 bases and J gave up 4 bases, with 11 bases separating them. The CDR3 has 13 residues. This CDR3 reads CASSPGTRTEAFF. CDR3 coding DNA: TGTGCCAGCAGTCCCGGGACCCGCACTGAAGCTTTCTTT.

This chain connects TRBV7-6 to TRBJ2-2; no reliable D call. The CDR3 contains 16 residues. The V end lost 1 base, the J end lost 4 bases, and 13 bases lay between the germline ends. Germline V lookup: CDR1 SGHVS, CDR2 FNYEAQ. The CDR3 DNA reads TGTGCCAGCAGCTTAGATGGTAGTTCGGGCACCGGGGAGCTGTTTTTT. Amino acids: CASSLDGSSGTGELFF.

The rearrangement joins TRBV9 to TRBJ2-3, with D perhaps matching TRBD2 (6 bases). V was cut by 0 bases and J by 4 bases, with 12 bases left in between. The germline gives CDR1 SGDLS, CDR2 YYNGEE. This CDR3 has 15 residues. CDR3 DNA sequence: TGTGCCAGCAGCGTAGGACGGGGGATTGCAGATACGCAGTATTTT. It is translated as CASSVGRGIADTQYF.

The V gene is TRBV28, the J gene TRBJ2-1; possible D gene TRBD2, 5 bases. V shed 5 bases and J shed 0 bases, with 14 bases lying between them. The CDR3 has 16 amino acids. Germline V gives CDR1 MDHEN, CDR2 SYDVKM. CDR3 amino acids: CASSPGGRSSYNEQFF. The CDR3 DNA reads TGTGCCAGCAGTCCCGGAGGCAGGAGCTCCTACAATGAGCAGTTCTTC.

The chain is built from TRBV27 and TRBJ1-5; 7 nucleotides line up with TRBD1. Losses at the gene ends were 5 bases for V and 0 bases for J; bases not matched to a gene: 10. The germline V gene encodes CDR1 MNHEY and CDR2 SMNVEV (reference sequence). The CDR3 covers 17 residues. CDR3 bases: TGTGCCAGCAGTCCAATCGGACAGGCGGATAGCAATCAGCCCCAGCATTTT. As protein: CASSPIGQADSNQPQHF.

The rearrangement joins TRBV19 to TRBJ1-4; tentatively, D is TRBD1 (5 bases). Trimming took off 6 bases at V and 0 bases at J, with 11 bases between the two ends. Germline V gene data show CDR1 as LNHDA and CDR2 as SQIVND (reference sequence). CDR3 length equals 15 residues. CDR3 region: CASRGSGATNEKLFF. The CDR3 region has the DNA TGTGCCAGTAGAGGGTCGGGGGCAACTAATGAAAAACTGTTTTTT.

The chain uses TRBV27 and TRBJ1-4, with D possibly being TRBD1 (6 bases). CDR1 is MNHEY and CDR2 is SMNVEV in the germline V gene (reference sequence). The CDR3 totals 14 residues. The V and J ends lost 6 bases and 3 bases respectively, with 11 bases between them. The CDR3 DNA sequence: TGTGCCAGCAGCACAGGGACCGCTAATGAAAAACTGTTTTTT. Protein sequence: CASSTGTANEKLFF.

The chain recombines TRBV10-1 with TRBJ1-6; D ambiguous. Trimming cost V 1 base and J 10 bases, with 5 bases left between them. This CDR3 is 12 amino acids long. CDR1 is WNHNN, CDR2 SYGVQD, per germline (reference sequence). The CDR3, as DNA: TGCGCCAGCAGTGAGTGGGGATCACCCCTCCACTTT. Translated: CASSEWGSPLHF.

The CDR3, as DNA: TGTGCCAGCGGGGCGGGTCCCTACAATGAGCAGTTCTTC. This sequence encodes CASGAGPYNEQFF. V is TRBV6-1 and J is TRBJ2-1; D assignment may be TRBD1 or TRBD2 (5 bases each). The V gene lost 8 bases and the J gene lost 2 bases, with 10 bases spanning the gap. The CDR3 extends over 13 amino acids. CDR1 is MNHNS and CDR2 is SASEGT in the germline V gene.

CDR3: CASTTGELGSPLHF. CDR3 sequence (DNA): TGTGCCAGTACCACAGGGGAGCTGGGTTCACCCCTCCACTTT. The chain couples TRBV19 to TRBJ1-6; 7 nucleotides match TRBD1. The CDR3 is 14 amino acids. Per germline, CDR1 LNHDA and CDR2 SQIVND (reference sequence). V shed 7 bases, J shed 9 bases, and the junction held 9 bases outside the gene matches.

The genes are TRBV14 and TRBJ2-2; TRBD2 agrees at 7 bases. The CDR3 contains 16 residues. The germline V gene has CDR1 SGHDN and CDR2 FVKESK. V was clipped by 1 base and J by 0 bases; unmatched bases: 2. The CDR3 protein is CASSQVAGANTGELFF. The CDR3 bases are TGTGCCAGCAGCCAAGTTGCGGGGGCGAACACCGGGGAGCTGTTTTTT.

V is TRBV19 and J is TRBJ1-3; 8 nucleotides align to TRBD1. CDR3 length: 16 residues. CDR1 is LNHDA and CDR2 is SQIVND in the germline V gene (reference sequence). Trimming took 9 bases from V and 1 from J; bases not matched to a gene: 11. The CDR3 loop reads CASRRTGTGSGNTIYF. In nucleotides, the CDR3 is TGTGCCAGCAGGCGAACCGGGACAGGATCTGGAAACACCATATATTTT.

The V gene is TRBV7-2, the J gene TRBJ2-6; no clear D gene. CDR3 length: 16 amino acids. V gave up 2 bases and J gave up 0 bases, with 8 bases separating them. CDR1 and CDR2 (germline): SGHTA, FQGNSA. CDR3 sequence (DNA): TGTGCCAGCAGCTTAAGTTCTAGCTCTGGGGCCAACGTCCTGACTTTC. Its translation: CASSLSSSSGANVLTF.